The 6 T cell receptor beta chains below come from one sample, sequenced in a study of vaccination and CD4 T cells after COVID-19. Antigen specificity for these receptors is unknown. Researchers used the Oncomine TCR Beta short-read assay to sequence DNA from cultured CD4+ T cells. TCRdb recomputed calls from the PCR reads with MiXCR, one row per CDR3 protein. The sample holds about 19,000 distinct CDR3 sequences, roughly two fifths seen once. Noted treatment: approximately 9-day PBMC culture with coronavirus spike peptide pools or control peptides (ViraFEST assay). Specimen: CD4+ T cells from blood, cultured in vitro, collected after SARS-CoV-2 vaccination. The receptors originated from a human donor who had recovered from COVID-19.

The V gene is TRBV4-2, the J gene TRBJ1-5, with D possibly being TRBD1 (5 bases). Trimming took 0 bases from V and 6 from J, leaving 12 bases between them. The V gene's germline CDR1 is LGHNA and CDR2 YNFKEQ. The CDR3 spans 15 residues. The CDR3 nucleotides read TGTGCCAGCAGCCAAGATTCGGGGGAGAGTCAGCCCCAGCATTTT. The encoded protein is CASSQDSGESQPQHF.

This chain joins TRBV7-3 and TRBJ2-1; D may be TRBD2 (7 bases). V was clipped by 5 bases and J by 10 bases, with 21 bases between them. The germline V gene has CDR1 SGHTA and CDR2 FQGTGA. The CDR3 totals 15 residues. CDR3: CASSPDGRGLGEQFF. In DNA form, the CDR3 reads TGTGCCAGCAGCCCGGATGGGCGGGGGCTCGGGGAGCAGTTCTTC. Variable domain in full (rest from reference TRBV7-3 and TRBJ2-1): GAGVSQTPSNKVTEKGKYVELRCDPISGHTALYWYRQSLGQGPEFLIYFQGTGAADDSGLPNDRFFAVRPEGSVSTLKIQRTERGDSAVYLCASSPDGRGLGEQFFGPGTRLTVL.

The V gene is TRBV11-3, the J gene TRBJ2-7, with TRBD1 as a possible D gene (6 bases). The V gene lost 5 bases and the J gene lost 0 bases, with 11 bases spanning the gap. The germline V gene encodes CDR1 SGHNT and CDR2 YENEEA. This CDR3 region has 14 residues. The DNA for the CDR3 is TGTGCCAGCAGCAAACAGGGCCCCTCCTACGAGCAGTACTTC. Its protein product is CASSKQGPSYEQYF.

This clonotype has a handful of counts. An end of the junction differs from the germline gene, which may be a read error. CDR3 sequence (DNA): TGTGCCAGTAGTGAAACAGGGGGAAGTCGGTATGGCTATACCTTC. This codes for CASSETGGSRYGYTF. The rearrangement uses TRBV19 and TRBJ1-2; 8 bases map to TRBD1. There are 15 residues in the CDR3. The germline gives CDR1 LNHDA, CDR2 SQIVND (reference sequence).

This chain links TRBV7-9 with TRBJ2-7; no clear D gene. The germline CDR1 and CDR2 sequences are SEHNR and FQNEAQ (reference sequence). CDR3 length: 11 residues. With 5 bases removed from V and 4 bases from J, the gap between germline ends came to 6 bases. The CDR3, as DNA: TGTGCCAGCAGCGTTAATTACGAGCAGTACTTC. Amino acids: CASSVNYEQYF.

The V and J genes are TRBV6-5 and TRBJ1-4; D is ambiguous. Between the trimmed V and J ends, which lost 4 bases and 5 bases, there was a span of 2 bases. Germline V gives CDR1 MNHEY, CDR2 SVGAGI. The CDR3 is made up of 11 amino acids. Written as DNA, the CDR3 is TGTGCCAGCAGTTTGAATGAAAAACTGTTTTTT. Amino acids: CASSLNEKLFF.